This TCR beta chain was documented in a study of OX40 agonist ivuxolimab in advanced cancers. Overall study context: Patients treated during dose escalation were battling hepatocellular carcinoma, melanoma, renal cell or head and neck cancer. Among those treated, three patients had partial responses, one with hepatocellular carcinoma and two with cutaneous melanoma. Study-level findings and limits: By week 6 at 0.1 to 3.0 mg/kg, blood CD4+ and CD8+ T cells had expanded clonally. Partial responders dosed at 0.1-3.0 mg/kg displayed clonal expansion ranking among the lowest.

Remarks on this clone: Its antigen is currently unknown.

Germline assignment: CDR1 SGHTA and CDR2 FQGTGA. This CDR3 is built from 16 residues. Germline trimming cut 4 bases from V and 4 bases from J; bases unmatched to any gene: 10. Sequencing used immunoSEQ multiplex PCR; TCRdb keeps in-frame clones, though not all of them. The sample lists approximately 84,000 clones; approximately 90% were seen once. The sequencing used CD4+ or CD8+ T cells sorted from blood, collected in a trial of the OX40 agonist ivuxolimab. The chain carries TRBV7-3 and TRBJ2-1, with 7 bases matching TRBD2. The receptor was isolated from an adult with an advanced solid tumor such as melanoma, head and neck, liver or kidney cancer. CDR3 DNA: TGTGCCAGCAGCTCCACACTGGCGGGAGCTTACAATGAGCAGTTCTTC. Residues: CASSSTLAGAYNEQFF.